The T cell receptor (beta chain) under discussion was sequenced for a study of OX40 agonist ivuxolimab in advanced cancers. Background on the study: Patients were given ivuxolimab, an antibody that agonizes OX40 (CD134). Three patients showed partial responses: one hepatocellular carcinoma and two cutaneous melanoma cases. Patients received intravenous ivuxolimab every 2 weeks at 0.01 to 10 mg/kg.

Blood got drawn at baseline, again on cycle 4 day 1, and then on cycle 7 day 1. The CDR3 contains 13 residues. V dropped 0 bases and J dropped 5 bases, with 9 bases sitting between them. Per germline, CDR1 SGHNT and CDR2 YYREEE (reference sequence). Assay: immunoSEQ multiplex PCR; the TCRdb copy retains only in-frame clones and omits some. In the table there are about 100,000 clones, over 75% of which are singletons. This clonotype was sampled from an adult with an advanced solid tumor such as melanoma, head and neck, liver or kidney cancer. The chain uses TRBV5-4 and TRBJ2-7; D unclear. This sample comprised CD4+ or CD8+ T cells sorted from blood, obtained in a trial of the OX40 agonist ivuxolimab. For the CDR3, the DNA is TGTGCCAGCAGCTTGGAACTGGCGAACGAGCAGTACTTC. Residues: CASSLELANEQYF.